This passage covers 25 T cell receptor beta chains from one sample sequenced in a study of T cell responses to AZD1222 COVID-19 vaccine. TCRdb's copy holds only in-frame clones and misses some; the assay was immunoSEQ multiplex PCR. The data show around 150,000 clones, approximately 85% seen once. Sequencing used peripheral blood, obtained 28 days after the second dose of the MenACWY control vaccine. The receptors derive from an adult who received the MenACWY meningococcal vaccine as a control.

The J gene is TRBJ1-6, the V gene TRBV28, with 9 bases identical to TRBD1. The V segment lost 6 bases and the J segment 5 bases; nucleotides outside the gene matches: 11. Looked up from germline, CDR1 is MDHEN and CDR2 is SYDVKM. This CDR3 is 17 amino acids long. DNA of the CDR3: TGTGCCAGCAGCCTGGGACAGGGCCGTGCGCATAATTCACCCCTCCACTTT. Amino acid sequence: CASSLGQGRAHNSPLHF. Full variable domain (remainder filled in from reference TRBV28 and TRBJ1-6): DVKVTQSSRYLVKRTGEKVFLECVQDMDHENMFWYRQDPGLGLRLIYFSYDVKMKEKGDIPEGYSVSREKKERFSLILESASTNQTSMYLCASSLGQGRAHNSPLHFGNGTRLTVT.

The V gene is TRBV5-1, the J gene TRBJ1-6; D gene ambiguous. The germline CDR1 and CDR2 sequences are SGHRS and YFSETQ. V was cut by 4 bases and J by 8 bases, with 10 bases left in between. CDR3 length: 13 residues. CDR3 amino acids: CASSLDTDSPLHF. The CDR3 nucleotides read TGCGCCAGCAGCCTCGACACGGATTCACCCCTCCACTTT.

The V gene is TRBV11-3, the J gene TRBJ2-7, with TRBD2 matching over 11 bases. With 3 bases clipped from V and 4 bases from J, the junction kept 2 bases outside the gene matches. The CDR3 has 14 amino acids. Germline CDR1 SGHNT, CDR2 YENEEA. In DNA, the CDR3 is TGTGCCAGCAGCTTGGGACTAGCGGATTACGAGCAGTACTTC. Its translation is CASSLGLADYEQYF. Using reference TRBV11-3 and TRBJ2-7 for the parts outside the CDR3, the full variable domain is EAGVVQSPRYKIIEKKQPVAFWCNPISGHNTLYWYLQNLGQGPELLIRYENEEAVDDSQLPKDRFSAERLKGVDSTLKIQPAELGDSAVYLCASSLGLADYEQYFGPGTRLTVT.

The chain has TRBV7-9 and TRBJ2-2; possibly TRBD2 for D (6 bases). V lost 3 bases and J 2 bases, leaving 19 bases between the germline ends. The length of the CDR3 is 18 residues. Germline CDR1 reads SEHNR; CDR2 reads FQNEAQ (reference sequence). The CDR3 loop is CASSFLRGWRGNTGELFF. The CDR3 nucleotides read TGTGCCAGCAGCTTCCTCCGGGGGTGGCGGGGTAACACCGGGGAGCTGTTTTTT.

The V call is TRBV7-2, the J call TRBJ2-1; 8 nucleotides match TRBD2. Per the germline V gene, CDR1 is SGHTA and CDR2 is FQGNSA. The CDR3 spans 14 residues. Trimming removed 1 base from V and 13 bases from J; junction bases left unmatched: 9. The CDR3 nucleotides read TGTGCCAGCAGCTTAGAGGGACTAGTCCCAGGTCAGTTCTTC. Translating gives CASSLEGLVPGQFF.

The chain employs TRBV7-9 and TRBJ1-5; D gene unclear. V lost 4 bases to trimming and J lost 9 bases, with 16 bases between them. The CDR3 covers 14 residues. Germline assignment: CDR1 SEHNR and CDR2 FQNEAQ (reference sequence). CDR3 residues: CASSSWQDERPQHF. In DNA form, the CDR3 reads TGTGCCAGCAGCTCATGGCAGGACGAGCGGCCCCAGCATTTT.

The genes are TRBV10-1 and TRBJ1-1, with 8 bases matching TRBD1. The J segment lost 12 bases and the V segment lost 7 bases, leaving 10 bases of the junction unmatched. Germline V gene sequence: CDR1 WNHNN, CDR2 SYGVQD (reference sequence). CDR3 length: 12 residues. The CDR3 spells CASTLRQGMTFF. The CDR3 coding sequence is TGCGCCAGCACCTTGAGACAGGGGATGACTTTCTTT.

The rearrangement links TRBV3-1 (or the pseudogene TRBV3-2) to TRBJ1-2, with 9 bases identical to TRBD1. V gave up 1 base and J gave up 2 bases; unmatched junction bases: 2. This CDR3 is 15 amino acids long. The germline V gene encodes CDR1 LGHDT and CDR2 YNNKEL (reference sequence). The CDR3 protein is CASSQAGTGNYGYTF. CDR3 sequence (DNA): TGTGCCAGCAGCCAAGCCGGGACAGGGAACTATGGCTACACCTTC.

The chain uses TRBV5-8 and TRBJ1-2; D is perhaps TRBD1 (6 bases). The ends were cut back, 3 bases at V and 1 base at J, with 13 bases in the middle. The germline gives CDR1 SGHTS, CDR2 YDEGEE. This CDR3 spans 15 amino acids. The CDR3 DNA reads TGTGCCAGCAGCTGGAACAGGGATTATAACTATGGCTACACCTTC. It translates to CASSWNRDYNYGYTF.

This clone appeared a few times. The chain combines TRBV9 with TRBJ1-4; D uncertain. Germline CDR1 reads SGDLS; CDR2 reads YYNGEE. This CDR3 has 15 amino acids. V lost 2 bases and J lost 3, with 11 bases in between. The CDR3 DNA reads TGTGCCAGCAGCGTTGGTACAGCTTCTAATGAAAAACTGTTTTTT. This codes for CASSVGTASNEKLFF.

The chain recombines TRBV6-6 with TRBJ1-2; D may be TRBD1 (5 bases). V lost 5 bases and J lost 0, with 19 bases in between. Germline V lookup: CDR1 MNHNY, CDR2 SVGAGI (reference sequence). The CDR3 has 17 amino acids. CDR3 sequence reads: CASSQRQGPNSNYGYTF. In DNA form, the CDR3 reads TGTGCCAGCAGTCAGCGGCAGGGCCCCAACTCTAACTATGGCTACACCTTC.

CDR3 sequence reads: CASGPGSDTQYF. Here the CDR3 DNA reads TGTGCCAGCGGACCGGGTTCAGATACGCAGTATTTT. The chain carries TRBV19 and TRBJ2-3; D remains unclear. Germline V gene sequence: CDR1 LNHDA, CDR2 SQIVND (reference sequence). The CDR3 consists of 12 residues. V was cut by 9 bases and J by 4 bases, with 11 bases left in between.

Only one count was recorded for this clone. The chain carries TRBV5-1 and TRBJ1-1; TRBD1 is a possible D gene (5 bases). CDR1 is SGHRS and CDR2 is YFSETQ in the germline V gene. This CDR3 spans 14 amino acids. Trimming stripped 4 bases from V and 1 base from J, with 11 bases between. CDR3 nucleotide sequence: TGCGCCAGCAGCCAAGGACACTCGAACACTGAAGCTTTCTTT. Translated, it gives CASSQGHSNTEAFF.

This clone was counted a single time. The chain couples TRBV7-9 to TRBJ2-7; the match to TRBD2 covers 10 bases. The V segment lost 4 bases and the J segment 0 bases; nucleotides outside the gene matches: 3. Per germline, CDR1 SEHNR and CDR2 FQNEAQ (reference sequence). The length of the CDR3 is 15 residues. Here the CDR3 DNA reads TGTGCCAGCAGCTATCGGACTAGCGGCTCCTACGAGCAGTACTTC. Translated, it gives CASSYRTSGSYEQYF.

The chain couples TRBV7-8 to TRBJ1-3; D call uncertain. V was cut by 5 bases and J by 0 bases, with 11 bases left in between. Germline V gives CDR1 SGHVS, CDR2 FQNEAQ. The CDR3 totals 15 residues. The CDR3 region is CASSHGLASGNTIYF. The CDR3 bases are TGTGCCAGCAGCCACGGACTAGCCTCTGGAAACACCATATATTTT.

The chain carries TRBV28 and TRBJ2-7, with D maybe TRBD1 (5 bases). Trimming removed 5 bases at V and 6 bases at J, with 20 bases between. From germline, CDR1 is MDHEN and CDR2 SYDVKM. The CDR3 is made up of 15 amino acids. Written as DNA, the CDR3 is TGTGCCAGCAGTGGATTTTCGAGACAGTCGTCCGAGCAGTACGTC. Protein: CASSGFSRQSSEQYV.

The V gene is TRBV6-1, the J gene TRBJ2-3; TRBD1 might be the D (6 bases). CDR3 length: 14 residues. The V gene's germline CDR1 is MNHNS and CDR2 SASEGT. V dropped 1 base and J dropped 1 base, with 6 bases sitting between them. CDR3 DNA sequence: TGTGCCAGCAGTGAAGGGGGGCGCACAGATACGCAGTATTTT. Translating it yields CASSEGGRTDTQYF.

J is TRBJ2-6 and V is TRBV11-3; D is possibly TRBD1 or TRBD2 (5 bases each). Trimming shortened V by 5 bases and J by 4 bases, and 21 bases separated the two germline ends. The CDR3 is 18 residues long. The germline V gene encodes CDR1 SGHNT and CDR2 YENEEA. The CDR3 loop reads CASSQSGGWGGGANVLTF. CDR3 sequence (DNA): TGTGCCAGCAGCCAGAGTGGGGGTTGGGGTGGAGGGGCCAACGTCCTGACTTTC.

The chain joins TRBV5-5 to TRBJ1-4; 10 bases map to TRBD1. The germline CDR1 and CDR2 sequences are SGHKS and YYEKEE (reference sequence). V trimming: 3 bases; J trimming: 0 bases; junction bases outside the gene matches: 2. CDR3 length: 16 amino acids. CDR3 DNA: TGTGCCAGCAGCTCGGGACAGGGGTCAACTAATGAAAAACTGTTTTTT. The encoded protein is CASSSGQGSTNEKLFF.

This clone was seen once. V gene TRBV18 combines with J gene TRBJ2-3; 7 bases map to TRBD1. Per germline, CDR1 KGHSH and CDR2 LQKENI. The ends lost 5 bases at V and 2 bases at J; junction bases unmatched: 7. The CDR3 extends over 15 amino acids. The chain's CDR3 is CASSIRQGYTDTQYF. The DNA of the CDR3 is TGTGCCAGCTCAATCCGACAGGGATACACAGATACGCAGTATTTT.

V gene TRBV4-3 combines with J gene TRBJ2-2; TRBD2 is a possible D gene (6 bases). The CDR3 is made up of 16 amino acids. V was cut by 1 base and J by 0 bases, with 9 bases left in between. In germline, CDR1 is LGHNA, CDR2 YSLEER. The CDR3 loop reads CASSQGLATNTGELFF. The CDR3 DNA reads TGCGCCAGCAGCCAAGGGCTAGCGACGAACACCGGGGAGCTGTTTTTT.

This clone turned up a few times. The chain is built from TRBV5-1 and TRBJ1-2; the D gene is possibly TRBD1 (5 bases). The CDR3 length is 14 residues. Between the trimmed V and J ends, which lost 4 bases and 4 bases, there was a span of 14 bases. Germline V gene lookup returns CDR1 SGHRS and CDR2 YFSETQ. The CDR3 is CASSLDTTTYGYTF. In DNA form, the CDR3 reads TGCGCCAGCAGCCTGGACACGACAACCTATGGCTACACCTTC.

This chain uses TRBV5-1 with TRBJ1-6; no reliable D call. CDR3 length equals 14 residues. V was clipped by 6 bases and J by 7 bases, with 14 bases between them. Germline CDR1 SGHRS, CDR2 YFSETQ. The CDR3 DNA reads TGCGCCAGCAACCTCGGGGTCGGGAATTCACCCCTCCACTTT. This codes for CASNLGVGNSPLHF.

The chain is built from TRBV19 and TRBJ1-6, with D unclear. The CDR3 sequence is 13 residues long. Trimming pared 3 bases from V and 7 bases from J, leaving 7 bases between. From germline, CDR1 is LNHDA and CDR2 SQIVND (reference sequence). The CDR3 sequence: CASSMVENSPLHF. The DNA for the CDR3 is TGTGCCAGTAGTATGGTGGAGAATTCACCCCTCCACTTT.

This rearrangement joins TRBV5-1 to TRBJ2-3; maybe TRBD1 (6 bases). This CDR3 comprises 14 residues. Trimming left V 1 base short and J 5 bases short, with 11 bases between. The germline V gene has CDR1 SGHRS and CDR2 YFSETQ. Here the CDR3 DNA reads TGCGCCAGCAGCTTGAGGGGGAACCTAGATACGCAGTATTTT. Its translation is CASSLRGNLDTQYF. Using reference TRBV5-1 and TRBJ2-3 for the parts outside the CDR3, the full variable domain is KAGVTQTPRYLIKTRGQQVTLSCSPISGHRSVSWYQQTPGQGLQFLFEYFSETQRNKGNFPGRFSGRQFSNSRSEMNVSTLELGDSALYLCASSLRGNLDTQYFGPGTRLTVL.